The text below deals with one T cell receptor beta chain. This clonotype was observed many times. Its target antigen remains unknown. No base quality values were provided; no much bigger clone lies one nucleotide off. A patient counted as having stable hyperthyroidism if there was no progression to ophthalmopathy within 18 months of follow-up. Patients with hyperthyroidism were aged 18 to 65 years, had been newly diagnosed, and had a disease duration of less than 2 months. Anyone with other autoimmune diseases, uncontrolled infections, pregnancy or lactation was excluded from the study. Diagnosis relied on clinical symptoms, serum thyroxine, TRAb, thyroid ultrasound and orbital computed tomography. PBMCs were isolated from approximately 10 ml of fresh peripheral blood by Ficoll-Paque density gradient centrifugation. Total RNA was extracted using Trizol reagent, and RNA quality was checked on an Agilent 2100 Bioanalyzer.

For repertoire sequencing, the TCR beta CDR3 regions were amplified from RNA transcripts. HTBI primers and the Qiagen OneStep RT-PCR kit were used in a first-round RT-PCR, which was followed by a second-round multiplex PCR, size selection and purification. Libraries were sequenced on an Illumina HiSeq2000 using paired-end 100 bp reads. The authors' analysis ran thus. SOAPnuke was used to process the reads, removing any read that contained adapters or uncalled bases, had a mean Phred below 15, or lacked an exact match to the constant primer or identifier. High-quality paired reads were merged with COPE v1.2.5. Each unique nucleotide sequence was treated as a clonotype, and MiTCR v1.1 was used to align the clonotypes to the IMGT TRB V, D and J references. Only V-J combinations with frequency above 0.0001 were analysed, covering approximately 99% of repertoires. A TCR clonal expansion and chaos score per V-J combination was defined as the ratio of F50 clonal expansion to chaos observed in the TCRdist matrix. Welch's t-statistics and random forest were used to reduce features to more than ten V-J combinations, which were fed into a naive Bayes classifier. The similarity between thyroid and blood repertoires was quantified using the Morisita-Horn index. TCRdb reanalyzed the raw reads on its own, using fastp at Q25 for trimming and MiXCR for clone calling, and kept in-frame beta chains. Under each unique CDR3 protein, matching rows form one entry showing the most common genes and DNA. The V and J calls and clone size are TCRdb's, not the authors'. For this sample there are more than 300,000 distinct CDR3 sequences; roughly 15% appear just once. The biggest ten clones account for approximately 7% of the sample.

This entry comes from a study of Graves' ophthalmopathy and Graves' hyperthyroidism (dated by TCRdb to about 2018). Study-wide context: Peripheral blood samples were taken at the time of initial diagnosis, before any treatment was given. For training and testing, the 110 or so patients in the discovery cohort were randomly divided in a 7:3 ratio. To explore V-J signatures that separate ophthalmopathy from hyperthyroidism, a discovery set of about 98 patients was enrolled, consisting of 43 with ophthalmopathy and roughly 59 with stable hyperthyroidism. Following sample collection, hyperthyroidism patients were given methimazole at a starting dose of 30 mg daily, and ophthalmopathy patients were given high-dose intravenous methylprednisolone. In several hyperthyroidism patients, the T-cell repertoire of thyroid tissue was compared with the T-cell repertoire of blood. An independent validation cohort was composed of some 19 hyperthyroidism patients and around 16 patients who later progressed from hyperthyroidism to ophthalmopathy. To tell Graves' ophthalmopathy apart from Graves' hyperthyroidism, and to predict which patients would progress to ophthalmopathy, the study relied on TCR beta repertoire signatures. In total, 135 blood samples were TCR-sequenced: 40 to 45 ophthalmopathy, roughly 80 hyperthyroidism and around 17 hyperthyroidism-to-ophthalmopathy patients.

On the study overall, not on this receptor specifically: Sample size was not statistically predetermined, and group allocation was not concealed from the investigators. Ophthalmopathy was separated from stable hyperthyroidism by the 13-signature model with roughly 90% sensitivity and less than 82% specificity in cross-validation and with 80%/75% in the test set. In validation, the model predicted ophthalmopathy progression with roughly 68% sensitivity and roughly 72% specificity; roughly eleven predicted patients were CT-confirmed with GO in a median of around 6 months. Most expanded thyroid clonotypes with a frequency above 0.001 also appeared in blood, which suggests that blood repertoires may reflect the immune response in the thyroid.

The source is a woman aged 18-30 years with stable Graves' hyperthyroidism. Donor details come from another sample of the same person, matched by shared clones. Sequenced sample: peripheral blood.

The CDR3 protein sequence reads: CASIPTGAEYEQYF. The DNA is TGTGCCAGCATCCCGACAGGGGCGGAGTACGAGCAGTACTTC. The rearrangement joined TRBV6-1 to TRBJ2-7, and 8 bases in between align with TRBD1. Germline trimming amounts to 7 bases on V and 4 bases on J, with 9 as the count of junction bases outside the gene matches. Taken from cysteine to phenylalanine, the CDR3 has 14 residues. Only the CDR3 portion is preserved as DNA: 42 bases, with reading frame beginning at the first base. Taken from the germline V gene, the CDR1 and CDR2 loops are MNHNS and SASEGT.